This entry concerns a single TCR beta chain. Here immunoSEQ multiplex PCR was the method, and the copy in TCRdb shows in-frame clones only, minus some. The repertoire holds some 200,000 clones, with about 80% as singletons. This CDR3 contains 15 residues. Germline CDR1 is MRHNA and CDR2 is SNTAGT. Trimming removed 3 bases from V and 2 bases from J, with 13 bases in between. This specimen belongs to a study of blood T cell repertoires in COVID-19. Recovered participants had two consecutive negative NP/OP PCR tests, healthcare professional clearance, or symptom resolution. This TCR came from a man aged 35 to 55 who had recovered from COVID-19. The chain employs TRBV6-4 and TRBJ1-2; D uncertain. Sequenced: PBMCs or T cells enriched from blood (not recorded which). The CDR3 DNA reads as TGTGCCAGCAGTGAACAACCGACCGGGAACTATGGCTACACCTTC. Its protein product is CASSEQPTGNYGYTF.